This T cell receptor beta chain was sequenced for a study of cytomegalovirus exposure and HLA in healthy donors. The CDR3 runs 13 residues. Germline-derived CDR1 and CDR2 are SQVTM and ANQGSEA. V shed 3 bases, J shed 4 bases, and the junction held 4 bases outside the gene matches. The PCR contained 60 Vbeta and 13 Jbeta primers. The data were produced by immunoSEQ multiplex PCR, yet TCRdb's version contains in-frame clones alone and is incomplete. The sample comprises 110,000 to 150,000 clones, approximately 81% of which are singletons, and approximately 2.7% rests with the top ten. The sequence was obtained from a boy between 2 and 10 years old in good health and CMV-seronegative. The chain joins TRBV29-1 to TRBJ2-3; 7 positions match TRBD1. Sequenced material: PBMCs. CDR3 in DNA: TGCAGCGTTGATTTCACAGGGGCAGATACGCAGTATTTT. Its translation: CSVDFTGADTQYF.